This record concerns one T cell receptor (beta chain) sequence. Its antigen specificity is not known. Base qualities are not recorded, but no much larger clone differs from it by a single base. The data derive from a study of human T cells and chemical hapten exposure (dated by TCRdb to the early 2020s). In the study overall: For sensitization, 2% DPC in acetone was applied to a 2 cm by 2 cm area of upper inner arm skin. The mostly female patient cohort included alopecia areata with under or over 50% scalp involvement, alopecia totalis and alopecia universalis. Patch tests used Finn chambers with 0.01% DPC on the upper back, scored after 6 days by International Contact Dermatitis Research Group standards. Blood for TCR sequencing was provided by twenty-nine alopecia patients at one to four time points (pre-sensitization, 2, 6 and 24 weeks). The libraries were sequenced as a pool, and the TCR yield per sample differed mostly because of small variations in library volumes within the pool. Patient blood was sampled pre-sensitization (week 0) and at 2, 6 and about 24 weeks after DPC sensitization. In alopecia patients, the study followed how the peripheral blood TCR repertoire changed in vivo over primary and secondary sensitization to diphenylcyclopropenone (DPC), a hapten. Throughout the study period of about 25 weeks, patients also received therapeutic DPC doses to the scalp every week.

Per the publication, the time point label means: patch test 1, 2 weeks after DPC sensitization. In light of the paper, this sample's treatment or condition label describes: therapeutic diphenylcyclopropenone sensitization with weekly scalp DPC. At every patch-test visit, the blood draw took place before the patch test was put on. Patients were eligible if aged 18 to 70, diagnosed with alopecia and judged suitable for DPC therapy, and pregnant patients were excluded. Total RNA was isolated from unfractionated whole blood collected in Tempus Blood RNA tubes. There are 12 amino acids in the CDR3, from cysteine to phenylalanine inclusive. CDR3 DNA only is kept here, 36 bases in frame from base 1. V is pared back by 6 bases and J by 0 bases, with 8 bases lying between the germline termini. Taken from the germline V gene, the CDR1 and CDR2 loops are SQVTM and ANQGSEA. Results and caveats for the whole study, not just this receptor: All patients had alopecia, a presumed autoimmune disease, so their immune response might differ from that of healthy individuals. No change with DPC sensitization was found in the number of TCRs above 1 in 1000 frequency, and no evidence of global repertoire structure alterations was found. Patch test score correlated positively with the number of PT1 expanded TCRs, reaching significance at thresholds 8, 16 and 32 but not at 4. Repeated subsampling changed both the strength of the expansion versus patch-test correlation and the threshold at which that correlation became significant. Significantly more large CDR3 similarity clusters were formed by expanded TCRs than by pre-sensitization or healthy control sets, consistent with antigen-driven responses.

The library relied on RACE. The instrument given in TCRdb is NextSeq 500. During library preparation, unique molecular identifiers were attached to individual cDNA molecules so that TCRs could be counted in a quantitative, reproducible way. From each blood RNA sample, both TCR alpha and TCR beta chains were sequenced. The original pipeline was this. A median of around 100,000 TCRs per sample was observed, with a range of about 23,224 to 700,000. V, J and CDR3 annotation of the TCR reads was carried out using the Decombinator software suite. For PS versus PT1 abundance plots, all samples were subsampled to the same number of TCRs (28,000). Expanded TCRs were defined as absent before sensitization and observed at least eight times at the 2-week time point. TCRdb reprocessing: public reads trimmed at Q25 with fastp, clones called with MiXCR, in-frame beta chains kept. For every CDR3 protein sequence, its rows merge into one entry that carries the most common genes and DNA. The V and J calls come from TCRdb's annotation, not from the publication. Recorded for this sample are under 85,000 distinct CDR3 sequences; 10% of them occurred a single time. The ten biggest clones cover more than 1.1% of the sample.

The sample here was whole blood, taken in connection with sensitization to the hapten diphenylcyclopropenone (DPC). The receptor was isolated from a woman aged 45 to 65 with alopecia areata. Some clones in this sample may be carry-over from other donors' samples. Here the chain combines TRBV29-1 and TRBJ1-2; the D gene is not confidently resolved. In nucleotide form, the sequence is TGCAGCGTCAAGACATCTAACTATGGCTACACCTTC. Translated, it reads CSVKTSNYGYTF.